This is a list of T cell receptor beta chains from one sample in a study of CD8+ T cells in alopecia areata. Measured with immunoSEQ multiplex PCR; TCRdb has only the in-frame clones, and not every one. This table holds around 210,000 clones, 56% found once. The sample comprised CD8+ T cells sorted from blood. The receptors stem from a human donor in good health. The CDR3 runs from the conserved cysteine through the conserved F or W. The D gene is left open where the match is weak. A clone size is listed for some rows: how often the clone was seen (once, few, many), or a class if it is expanded.

d_call j_call v_call clone_size cdr3_aa cdr3_nt
NA TRBJ1-1 TRBV7-9 few CASTLNTEAFF TGTGCCAGCACCCTGAACACTGAAGCTTTCTTT
NA TRBJ2-4 TRBV19 NA CASSIAGSKNIQYF TGTGCCAGTAGTATAGCGGGGTCCAAAAACATTCAGTACTTC
TRBD1 TRBJ1-2 TRBV9 once CASSPRTGEGYYGYTF TGTGCCAGCAGCCCCCGGACAGGGGAGGGATACTATGGCTACACCTTC
NA TRBJ1-5 TRBV15 NA CATSRINQPQHF TGTGCCACCAGCAGAATCAATCAGCCCCAGCATTTT
NA TRBJ2-5 TRBV7-7 NA CASSLPGDETQYF TGTGCCAGCAGCCTCCCAGGAGACGAGACCCAGTACTTC
NA TRBJ2-5 TRBV7-9 NA CASTHSGPETQYF TGTGCCAGCACACACTCGGGCCCGGAGACCCAGTACTTC
NA TRBJ2-3 TRBV4-1 NA CASSTPRVSTDTQYF TGCGCCAGCAGCACCCCGCGGGTTTCCACAGATACGCAGTATTTT
TRBD1 TRBJ1-1 TRBV4-1 once CASSPGQVNTEAFF TGCGCCAGCAGCCCGGGACAGGTGAACACTGAAGCTTTCTTT
NA TRBJ2-5 TRBV14 NA CASSQPGLYQETQYF TGTGCCAGCAGCCAGCCGGGATTGTACCAAGAGACCCAGTACTTC
NA TRBJ2-1 TRBV6-1 NA CASTLISGDNNEQFF TGTGCCAGCACTCTGATTTCTGGCGACAACAATGAGCAGTTCTTC
NA TRBJ2-2 TRBV5-1 NA CASTSDWELFF TGCGCCAGCACCTCGGACTGGGAGCTGTTTTTT
NA TRBJ2-7 TRBV30 NA CAWSLVSSYEQYF TGTGCCTGGAGCCTCGTCTCGTCCTACGAGCAGTACTTC
TRBD1 TRBJ1-5 TRBV6-5 NA CASSRGQTNQPQHF TGTGCCAGCAGTAGGGGACAGACAAATCAGCCCCAGCATTTT
NA TRBJ2-1 TRBV27 NA CASSRLSDEQFF TGTGCCAGCAGCCGCCTATCGGATGAGCAGTTCTTC
NA TRBJ2-2 TRBV29-1 few CSVVHDGELFF TGCAGCGTTGTCCATGACGGGGAGCTGTTTTTT
NA TRBJ2-7 TRBV5-4 once CASSLRAASSSYEQYF TGTGCCAGCAGCTTAAGGGCGGCCTCCTCCTCCTACGAGCAGTACTTC
NA TRBJ2-1 TRBV7-9 NA CASSLGRAGYEQFF TGTGCCAGCAGCCTGGGGCGGGCAGGCTATGAGCAGTTCTTC
NA TRBJ2-2 TRBV30 NA CAWSVSNTGELFF TGTGCCTGGAGTGTTTCGAACACCGGGGAGCTGTTTTTT
NA TRBJ2-7 TRBV6-5 NA CASSSGTAPYEQYF TGTGCCAGCAGTTCCGGGACGGCGCCCTACGAGCAGTACTTC
TRBD1 TRBJ1-1 TRBV5-1 NA CASSLSAGGRTEAFF TGCGCCAGCAGCTTGTCCGCAGGGGGAAGGACTGAAGCTTTCTTT
TRBD1 TRBJ2-7 TRBV29-1 few CSVEDPRQGYEQYF TGCAGCGTTGAAGATCCCAGACAGGGCTACGAGCAGTACTTC
TRBD1 TRBJ2-1 TRBV11-2 NA CASRPGTGGYNEQFF TGTGCCAGCAGACCCGGGACAGGGGGTTACAATGAGCAGTTCTTC
TRBD1 TRBJ1-1 TRBV7-9 NA CASSSRDSLTEAFF TGTGCCAGCAGCTCCCGGGACAGCCTTACTGAAGCTTTCTTT
NA TRBJ1-1 TRBV6-5 NA CASSSREIDTEAFF TGTGCCAGCAGTTCAAGGGAAATCGACACTGAAGCTTTCTTT
NA TRBJ1-3 TRBV29-1 NA CSVEDPSGNTIYF TGCAGCGTTGAGGACCCTTCTGGAAACACCATATATTTT
NA TRBJ2-7 TRBV13 NA CASSLASYEQYF TGTGCCAGCAGCTTAGCTTCCTACGAGCAGTACTTC
NA TRBJ2-7 TRBV10-2 few CASRGDSYEQYF TGCGCCAGCAGAGGAGACAGTTACGAGCAGTACTTC
NA TRBJ2-7 TRBV29-1 few CSVPISGDAAPYEQYF TGCAGCGTCCCAATCTCAGGAGACGCGGCCCCCTACGAGCAGTACTTC
NA TRBJ1-1 TRBV25-1 NA CASSVGDITEAFF TGTGCCAGCAGTGTAGGGGATATCACTGAAGCTTTCTTT
TRBD2 TRBJ2-3 TRBV2 NA CASLQRGIDTQYF TGTGCCAGCCTACAGCGGGGTATAGATACGCAGTATTTT
NA TRBJ2-3 TRBV29-1 few CSFRVQDPRDTQYF TGCAGCTTCCGTGTCCAGGACCCCCGGGATACGCAGTATTTT
NA TRBJ2-3 TRBV7-9 NA CASSPTTGTSTDTQYF TGTGCCAGCAGCCCTACGACAGGGACTAGCACAGATACGCAGTATTTT
NA TRBJ2-7 TRBV29-1 NA CSVEVYGWGLYEQYF TGCAGCGTTGAAGTCTATGGGTGGGGGCTTTACGAGCAGTACTTC